The entry below gives a single T cell receptor (beta chain) sequence along with its context. The antigen is undetermined. Only in-frame clones appear in the TCRdb table, and some are missing; sequencing was by immunoSEQ multiplex PCR. The sample has some 1 million clones; 60% to 80% are singletons. It was into CD45RA+ naive and CD45RA-negative memory subsets that the CD4+ cells were split. These data are taken from a study of shared clonotypes between healthy human individuals. Study outcomes and limitations: Estimated richness values were generally larger in naive subsets than in memory subsets.

Germline V gene sequence: CDR1 SGHAT, CDR2 FQDESV (reference sequence). Trimming took off 1 base at V and 2 bases at J, with 10 bases between the two ends. There are 15 residues in the CDR3. The material sequenced was memory CD4+ T cells sorted from blood. As for subset: CD45RA-negative fraction. This TCR came from a man between 18 and 29 years old in good health. The chain employs TRBV11-1 and TRBJ2-3, with D tentatively TRBD1 (5 bases). CDR3 sequence reads: CASSLEARATDTQYF. The DNA for the CDR3 is TGTGCCAGCAGCTTAGAGGCCAGGGCCACAGATACGCAGTATTTT.